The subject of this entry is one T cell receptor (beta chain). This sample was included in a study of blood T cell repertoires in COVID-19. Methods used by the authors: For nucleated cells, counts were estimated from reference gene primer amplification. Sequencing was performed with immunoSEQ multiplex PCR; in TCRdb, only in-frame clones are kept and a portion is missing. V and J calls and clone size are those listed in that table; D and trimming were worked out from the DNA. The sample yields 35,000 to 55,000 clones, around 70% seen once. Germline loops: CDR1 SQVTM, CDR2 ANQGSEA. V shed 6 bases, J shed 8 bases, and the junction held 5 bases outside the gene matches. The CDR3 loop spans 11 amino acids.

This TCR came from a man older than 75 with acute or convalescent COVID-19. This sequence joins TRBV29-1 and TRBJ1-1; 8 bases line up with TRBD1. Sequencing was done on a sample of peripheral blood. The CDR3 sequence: CSVGQGAEAFF. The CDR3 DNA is TGCAGCGTCGGCCAGGGGGCGGAAGCTTTCTTT.